One sample yielded the 19 T cell receptor beta chains listed below, sequenced in a study of cytomegalovirus exposure and HLA in healthy donors. Assay used: immunoSEQ multiplex PCR; TCRdb lists only in-frame clones, some missing. The sample lists around 120,000 clones, around 90% occurring once. Sequencing used PBMCs. These receptor sequences come from a young woman in good health and CMV-seronegative.

This sequence joins TRBV10-1 and TRBJ2-1; 9 bases are a match to TRBD1. In germline, CDR1 is WNHNN, CDR2 SYGVQD (reference sequence). Losses at the gene ends were 4 bases for V and 11 bases for J; bases not matched to a gene: 3. This CDR3 region has 12 residues. The CDR3: CASSGDRVKQFF. The DNA of the CDR3 is TGCGCCAGCAGTGGGGACAGGGTCAAGCAGTTCTTC.

The V gene is TRBV27, the J gene TRBJ2-7, with D perhaps TRBD1 (6 bases). The germline V gene encodes CDR1 MNHEY and CDR2 SMNVEV (reference sequence). CDR3 length equals 15 residues. V lost 6 bases and J 3 bases, leaving 18 bases between the germline ends. CDR3 DNA: TGTGCCAGCAGCCTCGGGCAGGGGCCTCTCTACGAGCAGTACTTC. Protein: CASSLGQGPLYEQYF.

The chain is built from TRBV19 and TRBJ1-5, with 7 bases fitting TRBD1. Germline CDR1 LNHDA, CDR2 SQIVND (reference sequence). V was clipped by 9 bases and J by 0 bases; unmatched bases: 5. The CDR3 runs 14 residues. The chain's CDR3 is CASSGQYSNQPQHF. The CDR3 DNA sequence: TGTGCCAGCTCGGGACAGTATAGCAATCAGCCCCAGCATTTT.

J is TRBJ2-2 and V is TRBV5-1; 8 nucleotides line up with TRBD2. Trimming took 0 bases from V and 4 from J; bases not matched to a gene: 5. CDR1 is SGHRS, CDR2 YFSETQ, per germline. The CDR3 totals 16 residues. The chain's CDR3 is CASSLEARGVTGELFF. DNA of the CDR3: TGCGCCAGCAGCTTGGAAGCGCGGGGGGTCACCGGGGAGCTGTTTTTT.

The chain couples TRBV7-9 to TRBJ2-5; 9 positions agree with TRBD1. V was clipped by 9 bases and J by 3 bases; unmatched bases: 8. Germline loops: CDR1 SEHNR, CDR2 FQNEAQ (reference sequence). This CDR3 region has 14 residues. CDR3 sequence (DNA): TGTGCCAGTTTCACAGGGGGCTGGGAAGAGACCCAGTACTTC. It encodes CASFTGGWEETQYF.

The chain recombines TRBV10-2 with TRBJ2-1, with 7 bases identical to TRBD2. This CDR3 comprises 15 residues. The V segment lost 4 bases and the J segment 3 bases; nucleotides outside the gene matches: 6. The germline V gene encodes CDR1 WSHSY and CDR2 SAAADI. In DNA, the CDR3 is TGCGCCAGCAGTGGAGAGGGAGGGAACTACAATGAGCAGTTCTTC. Translation: CASSGEGGNYNEQFF.

The chain uses TRBV5-4 and TRBJ2-7; 8 bases align to TRBD2. This CDR3 contains 14 residues. Germline CDR1 reads SGHNT; CDR2 reads YYREEE (reference sequence). V trimming: 2 bases; J trimming: 4 bases; junction bases outside the gene matches: 5. The CDR3 sequence is CASSFAGGSYEQYF. The DNA of the CDR3 is TGTGCCAGCAGCTTCGCGGGGGGCTCTTACGAGCAGTACTTC. Full variable domain (outside the CDR3, taken from reference TRBV5-4 and TRBJ2-7): ETGVTQSPTHLIKTRGQQVTLRCSSQSGHNTVSWYQQALGQGPQFIFQYYREEENGRGNFPPRFSGLQFPNYSSELNVNALELDDSALYLCASSFAGGSYEQYFGPGTRLTVT.

This chain links TRBV4-3 with TRBJ2-6; D might be TRBD2 (6 bases). With 0 bases removed from V and 0 bases from J, the gap between germline ends came to 12 bases. Looked up from germline, CDR1 is LGHNA and CDR2 is YSLEER. This CDR3 has 18 amino acids. Here the CDR3 DNA reads TGCGCCAGCAGCCAAGAATCAGGAGGGCTCTCTGGGGCCAACGTCCTGACTTTC. Translation gives CASSQESGGLSGANVLTF.

The V and J genes are TRBV27 and TRBJ1-2; D is unresolved. This CDR3 comprises 17 residues. V lost 2 bases to trimming and J lost 4 bases, with 20 bases between them. Germline CDR1 reads MNHEY; CDR2 reads SMNVEV (reference sequence). The CDR3 DNA sequence: TGTGCCAGCAGTTTAACTCAGAGGGATCGCCTTTTCTATGGCTACACCTTC. This codes for CASSLTQRDRLFYGYTF.

This clone was counted a few times. The genes are TRBV6-7 and TRBJ2-3, with 9 nucleotides matching TRBD2. TRBV6-7 has ORF status, its function being uncertain. V lost 5 bases and J lost 3; bases outside the gene matches: 24. The CDR3 is made up of 21 amino acids. The CDR3 is CASSPLFLGSGSFGATDTQYF. CDR3 in DNA: TGTGCCAGCAGTCCCCTATTTCTTGGTAGCGGGAGTTTCGGGGCGACAGATACGCAGTATTTT.

This clone was observed a single time. The J gene is TRBJ2-7, the V gene TRBV5-6; 7 nucleotides align to TRBD2. Germline trimming cut 1 base from V and 5 bases from J; bases unmatched to any gene: 3. Germline CDR1 reads SGHDT; CDR2 reads YYEEEE. This CDR3 has 13 amino acids. CDR3 region: CASSLSGRDEQYF. The CDR3 DNA reads TGTGCCAGCAGCTTGAGTGGGAGGGACGAGCAGTACTTC. Based on the CDR3 plus reference TRBV5-6 and TRBJ2-7, the full variable domain is DAGVTQSPTHLIKTRGQQVTLRCSPKSGHDTVSWYQQALGQGPQFIFQYYEEEERQRGNFPDRFSGHQFPNYSSELNVNALLLGDSALYLCASSLSGRDEQYFGPGTRLTVT.

This chain uses TRBV9 with TRBJ2-7; TRBD1 is a possible D gene (6 bases). Per the germline V gene, CDR1 is SGDLS and CDR2 is YYNGEE. CDR3 length equals 14 residues. Trimming took off 0 bases at V and 2 bases at J, with 9 bases between the two ends. CDR3 region: CASSVDRAAYEQYF. The CDR3 nucleotides read TGTGCCAGCAGCGTAGACAGGGCCGCCTACGAGCAGTACTTC. The whole variable domain, remainder taken from reference TRBV9 and TRBJ2-7, is DSGVTQTPKHLITATGQRVTLRCSPRSGDLSVYWYQQSLDQGLQFLIQYYNGEERAKGNILERFSAQQFPDLHSELNLSSLELGDSALYFCASSVDRAAYEQYFGPGTRLTVT.

The rearrangement uses TRBV7-6 and TRBJ2-5, with TRBD1 matching 7 bases. V lost 3 bases, J lost 4 bases, and 5 bases stayed unmatched. This CDR3 has 14 residues. Germline V CDR1 and CDR2: SGHVS, FNYEAQ. The CDR3 region is CASSFTGEGETQYF. The DNA of the CDR3 is TGTGCCAGCAGCTTCACAGGGGAAGGAGAGACCCAGTACTTC.

The chain combines TRBV6-5 with TRBJ2-1, with 9 bases fitting TRBD2. Germline trimming cut 6 bases from V and 4 bases from J; bases unmatched to any gene: 7. The CDR3 totals 15 residues. Germline lookup yields CDR1 MNHEY and CDR2 SVGAGI. The CDR3 is CASSQLAGTYNEQFF. For the CDR3, the DNA is TGTGCCAGCAGCCAACTAGCGGGCACTTACAATGAGCAGTTCTTC.

The V gene is TRBV2, the J gene TRBJ2-1, with a possible D match to TRBD2 (5 bases). The V end lost 4 bases, the J end lost 13 bases, and 8 bases lay between the germline ends. Germline V CDR1 and CDR2: SNHLY, FYNNEI. The CDR3 is made up of 10 amino acids. The CDR3 region is CASSGREQFF. Written as DNA, the CDR3 is TGTGCCAGCAGTGGACGGGAACAGTTCTTC.

The V call is TRBV19, the J call TRBJ2-2, with 9 positions matching TRBD1. Germline V gives CDR1 LNHDA, CDR2 SQIVND (reference sequence). CDR3 length equals 15 residues. V trimming: 5 bases; J trimming: 1 base; junction bases outside the gene matches: 2. CDR3 region: CASSPGQGNTGELFF. For the CDR3, the DNA is TGTGCCAGTAGTCCGGGACAGGGGAACACCGGGGAGCTGTTTTTT.

The chain uses TRBV6-1 and TRBJ2-1; 9 bases are a match to TRBD1. Trimming cost V 1 base and J 6 bases; bases outside gene matches: 1. Germline assignment: CDR1 MNHNS and CDR2 SASEGT. The CDR3 has 14 amino acids. The CDR3 protein is CASSEVGQGNEQFF. The CDR3 region has the DNA TGTGCCAGCAGTGAAGTGGGACAGGGCAATGAGCAGTTCTTC.

The chain uses TRBV11-1 and TRBJ2-6, with D possibly TRBD2 on 5 matching bases. The CDR3 has 15 residues. CDR1 SGHAT and CDR2 FQDESV come from the germline V gene (reference sequence). Trimming removed 7 bases at V and 0 bases at J, with 10 bases between. CDR3 sequence (DNA): TGTGCCAGCAAAGACGGGGTCTCTGGGGCCAACGTCCTGACTTTC. This sequence encodes CASKDGVSGANVLTF. Full variable domain (missing parts from reference TRBV11-1 and TRBJ2-6): EAEVAQSPRYKITEKSQAVAFWCDPISGHATLYWYRQILGQGPELLVQFQDESVVDDSQLPKDRFSAERLKGVDSTLKIQPAELGDSAMYLCASKDGVSGANVLTFGAGSRLTVL.

The rearrangement uses TRBV30 and TRBJ2-3; TRBD2 matches 8 bases. The junction had 7 bases not matched to a gene; V was cut back by 3 bases and J by 2 bases. CDR1 is GTSNPN and CDR2 is SVGIG in the germline V gene (reference sequence). The CDR3 loop spans 15 amino acids. The CDR3 DNA reads as TGTGCCTGGAGCCTGGGCGGGGGGCTCACAGATACGCAGTATTTT. Translation: CAWSLGGGLTDTQYF. Using reference TRBV30 and TRBJ2-3 for the parts outside the CDR3, the full variable domain is SQTIHQWPATLVQPVGSPLSLECTVEGTSNPNLYWYRQAAGRGLQLLFYSVGIGQISSEVPQNLSASRPQDRQFILSSKKLLLSDSGFYLCAWSLGGGLTDTQYFGPGTRLTVL.